This T cell receptor (beta chain) emerged from a study of blood T cell repertoires in COVID-19. In the study overall: PBMCs, B-cell-depleted T cells, or T cells provided the cDNA or gDNA that made up the material.

How the authors handled the data: How many nucleated cells were present was estimated from reference gene primer amplification. Sequencing was performed with immunoSEQ multiplex PCR; in TCRdb, only in-frame clones are kept and a portion is missing. V and J calls and clone size are given by that table; D and trimming were obtained from the DNA. In the table there are about 160,000 clones, 80% of which are singletons. V shed 1 base and J shed 6 bases, with 7 bases lying between them. This CDR3 is 13 amino acids long. Recovery among Cohort 3 donors was established by two negative PCRs, clearance, or symptom resolution.

The TCR was taken from a man in his forties who had recovered from COVID-19. V gene TRBV12-3 or TRBV12-4 combines with J gene TRBJ1-5; possibly TRBD1 for D (5 bases). The material sequenced was PBMCs or T cells enriched from blood (not recorded which). For the CDR3, the DNA is TGTGCCAGCAGTTTAGGTAGGGGTCAGCCCCAGCATTTT. Translated, it gives CASSLGRGQPQHF.